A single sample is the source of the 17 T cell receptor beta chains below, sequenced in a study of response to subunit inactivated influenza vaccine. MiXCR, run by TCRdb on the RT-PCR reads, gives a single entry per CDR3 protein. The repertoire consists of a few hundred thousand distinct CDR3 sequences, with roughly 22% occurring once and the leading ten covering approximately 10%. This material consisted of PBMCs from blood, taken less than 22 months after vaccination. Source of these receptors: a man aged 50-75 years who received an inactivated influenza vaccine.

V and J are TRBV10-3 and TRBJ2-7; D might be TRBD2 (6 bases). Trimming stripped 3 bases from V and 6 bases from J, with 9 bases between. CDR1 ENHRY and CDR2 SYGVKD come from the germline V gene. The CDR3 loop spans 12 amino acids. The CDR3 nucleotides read TGTGCCATCAGTGATACGGAGGGCGAGCAGTACTTC. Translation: CAISDTEGEQYF.

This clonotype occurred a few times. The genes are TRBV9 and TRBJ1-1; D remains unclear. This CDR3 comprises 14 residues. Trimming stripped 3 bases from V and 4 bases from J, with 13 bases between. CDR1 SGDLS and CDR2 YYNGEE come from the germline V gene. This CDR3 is CASSAAPLGTEAFF. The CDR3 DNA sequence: TGTGCCAGCAGCGCCGCCCCTCTGGGCACTGAAGCTTTCTTT.

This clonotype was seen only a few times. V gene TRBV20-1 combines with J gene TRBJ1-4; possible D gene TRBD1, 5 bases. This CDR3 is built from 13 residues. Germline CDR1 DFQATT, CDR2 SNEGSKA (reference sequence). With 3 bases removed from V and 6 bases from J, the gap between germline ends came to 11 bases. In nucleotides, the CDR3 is TGCAGTGCTAGTATCGGGGCAGATGAAAAACTGTTTTTT. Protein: CSASIGADEKLFF.

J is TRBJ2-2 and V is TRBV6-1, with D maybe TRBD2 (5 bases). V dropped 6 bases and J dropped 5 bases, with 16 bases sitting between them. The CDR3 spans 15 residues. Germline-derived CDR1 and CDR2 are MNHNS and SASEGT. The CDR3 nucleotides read TGTGCCAGCAGAGCTTTTCGGGATGGGACCGGGGAGCTGTTTTTT. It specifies CASRAFRDGTGELFF.

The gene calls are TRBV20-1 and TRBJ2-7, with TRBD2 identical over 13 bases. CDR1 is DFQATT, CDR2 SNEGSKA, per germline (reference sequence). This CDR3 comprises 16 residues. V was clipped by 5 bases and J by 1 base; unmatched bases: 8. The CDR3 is CSAWFPGLAGSYEQYF. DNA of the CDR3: TGCAGTGCTTGGTTCCCGGGACTAGCGGGATCCTACGAGCAGTACTTC.

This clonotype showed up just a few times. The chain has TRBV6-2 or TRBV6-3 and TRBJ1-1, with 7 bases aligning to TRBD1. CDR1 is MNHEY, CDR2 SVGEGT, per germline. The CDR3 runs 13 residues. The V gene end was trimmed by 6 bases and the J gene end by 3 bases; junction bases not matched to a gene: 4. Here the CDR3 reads CASRQTGDTEAFF. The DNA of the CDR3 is TGTGCCAGCAGGCAAACAGGGGACACTGAAGCTTTCTTT.

CDR3 sequence (DNA): TGTGCCAGCAAAAAGAGGTCAGATTCTTTCTCTGGAAACACCATATATTTT. Protein: CASKKRSDSFSGNTIYF. This chain connects TRBV12-3 or TRBV12-4 to TRBJ1-3; no firm D call. V lost 7 bases, J lost 0 bases, and 19 bases lay in between. The CDR3 covers 17 residues.

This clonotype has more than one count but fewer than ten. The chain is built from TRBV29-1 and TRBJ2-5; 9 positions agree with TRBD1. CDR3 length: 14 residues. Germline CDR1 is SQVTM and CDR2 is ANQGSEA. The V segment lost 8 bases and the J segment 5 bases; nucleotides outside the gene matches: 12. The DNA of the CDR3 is TGCAGCTTTTATGCCGACAGGGGGGGCGAGACCCAGTACTTC. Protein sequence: CSFYADRGGETQYF.

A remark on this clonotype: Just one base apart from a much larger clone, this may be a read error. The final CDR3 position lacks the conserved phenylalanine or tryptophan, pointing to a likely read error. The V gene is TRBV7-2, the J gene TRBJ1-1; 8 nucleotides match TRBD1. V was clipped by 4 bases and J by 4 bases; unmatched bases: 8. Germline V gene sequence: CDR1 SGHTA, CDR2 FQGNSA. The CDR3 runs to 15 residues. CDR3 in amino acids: CASSYLQGAGTEAFY. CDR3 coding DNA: TGTGCCAGCAGCTATTTGCAGGGGGCTGGCACTGAAGCTTTCTAT.

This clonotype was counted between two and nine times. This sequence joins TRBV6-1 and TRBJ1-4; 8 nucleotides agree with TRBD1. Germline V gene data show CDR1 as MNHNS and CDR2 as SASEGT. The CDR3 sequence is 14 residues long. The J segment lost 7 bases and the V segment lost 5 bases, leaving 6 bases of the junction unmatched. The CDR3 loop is CASSTGTGPEKLFF. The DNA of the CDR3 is TGTGCCAGCAGTACCGGGACAGGTCCTGAAAAACTGTTTTTT.

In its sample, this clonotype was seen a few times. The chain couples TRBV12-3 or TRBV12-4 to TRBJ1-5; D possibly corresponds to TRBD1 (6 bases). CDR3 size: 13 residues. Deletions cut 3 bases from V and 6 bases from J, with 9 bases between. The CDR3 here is CASSLQGLQPQHF. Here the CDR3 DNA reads TGTGCCAGCAGTTTGCAGGGGCTTCAGCCCCAGCATTTT.

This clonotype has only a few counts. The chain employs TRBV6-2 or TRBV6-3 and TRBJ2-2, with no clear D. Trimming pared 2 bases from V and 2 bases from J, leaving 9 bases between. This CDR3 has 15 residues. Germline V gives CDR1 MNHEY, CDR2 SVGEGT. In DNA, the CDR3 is TGTGCCAGCAGTTACGCCCAGGCAAACACCGGGGAGCTGTTTTTT. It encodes CASSYAQANTGELFF.

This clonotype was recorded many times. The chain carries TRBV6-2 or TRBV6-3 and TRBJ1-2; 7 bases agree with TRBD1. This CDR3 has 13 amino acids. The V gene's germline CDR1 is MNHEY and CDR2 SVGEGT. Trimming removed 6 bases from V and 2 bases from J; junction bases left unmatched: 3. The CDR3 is CASSWGQNYGYTF. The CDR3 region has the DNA TGTGCCAGCAGCTGGGGACAGAACTATGGCTACACCTTC.

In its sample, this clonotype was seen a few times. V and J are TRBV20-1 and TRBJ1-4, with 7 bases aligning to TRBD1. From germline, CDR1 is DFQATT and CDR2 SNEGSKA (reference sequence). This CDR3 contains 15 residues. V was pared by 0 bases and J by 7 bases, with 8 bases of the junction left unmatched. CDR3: CSARDPTGLSEKLFF. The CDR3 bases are TGCAGTGCTAGAGACCCGACAGGGTTGAGTGAAAAACTGTTTTTT.

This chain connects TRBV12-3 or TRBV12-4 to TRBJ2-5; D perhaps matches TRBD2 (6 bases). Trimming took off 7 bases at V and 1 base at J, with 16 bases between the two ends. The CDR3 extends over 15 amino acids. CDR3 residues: CASMGVAGPQETQYF. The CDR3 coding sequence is TGTGCCAGCATGGGTGTTGCGGGGCCCCAAGAGACCCAGTACTTC.

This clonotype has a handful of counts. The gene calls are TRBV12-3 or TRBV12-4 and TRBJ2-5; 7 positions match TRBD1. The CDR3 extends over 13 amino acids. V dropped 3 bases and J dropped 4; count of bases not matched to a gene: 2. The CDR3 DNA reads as TGTGCCAGCAGTTTCGCAGGGGGAGAGACCCAGTACTTC. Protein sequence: CASSFAGGETQYF.

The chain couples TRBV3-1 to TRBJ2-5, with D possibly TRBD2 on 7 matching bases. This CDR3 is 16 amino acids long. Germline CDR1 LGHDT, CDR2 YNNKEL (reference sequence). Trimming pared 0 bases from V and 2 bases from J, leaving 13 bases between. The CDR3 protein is CASSQDYRGAQETQYF. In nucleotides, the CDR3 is TGTGCCAGCAGCCAAGATTATCGGGGGGCACAAGAGACCCAGTACTTC.